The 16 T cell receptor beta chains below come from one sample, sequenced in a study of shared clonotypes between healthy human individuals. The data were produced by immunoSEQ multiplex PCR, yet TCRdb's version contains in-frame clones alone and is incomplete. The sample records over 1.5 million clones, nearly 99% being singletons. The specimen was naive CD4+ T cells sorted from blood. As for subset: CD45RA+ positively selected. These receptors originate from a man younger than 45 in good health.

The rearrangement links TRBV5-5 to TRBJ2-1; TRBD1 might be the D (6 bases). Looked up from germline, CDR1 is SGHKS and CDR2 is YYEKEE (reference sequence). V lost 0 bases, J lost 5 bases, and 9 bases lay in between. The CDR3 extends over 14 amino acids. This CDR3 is CASSLGTVNNEQFF. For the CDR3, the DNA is TGTGCCAGCAGCTTGGGGACAGTAAACAATGAGCAGTTCTTC. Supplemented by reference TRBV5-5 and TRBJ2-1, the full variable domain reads DAGVTQSPTHLIKTRGQQVTLRCSPISGHKSVSWYQQVLGQGPQFIFQYYEKEERGRGNFPDRFSARQFPNYSSELNVNALLLGDSALYLCASSLGTVNNEQFFGPGTRLTVL.

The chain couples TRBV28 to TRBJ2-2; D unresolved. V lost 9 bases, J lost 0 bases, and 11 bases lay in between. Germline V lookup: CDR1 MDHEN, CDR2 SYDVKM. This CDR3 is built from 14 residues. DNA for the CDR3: TGTGCCAGTCGGCCATTTGCGAACACCGGGGAGCTGTTTTTT. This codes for CASRPFANTGELFF.

CDR3 residues: CASSEGVGRETRSYEQYF. The CDR3 DNA reads TGTGCCAGCAGTGAAGGGGTAGGGCGGGAGACCCGCTCCTACGAGCAGTACTTC. The chain couples TRBV6-1 to TRBJ2-7; 7 bases fit TRBD2. Germline assignment: CDR1 MNHNS and CDR2 SASEGT. The CDR3 sequence is 18 residues long. V gave up 1 base and J gave up 0 bases; unmatched junction bases: 12.

The CDR3 here is CASTVWGGRAGDEQFF. The CDR3 DNA reads as TGTGCCAGCACCGTATGGGGAGGGAGGGCCGGCGATGAGCAGTTCTTC. The chain carries TRBV6-6 and TRBJ2-1; 7 positions match TRBD2. The trim removed 7 bases at V and 8 bases at J, leaving 17 bases unmatched. The CDR3 is 16 amino acids. Germline values: CDR1 MNHNY, CDR2 SVGAGI (reference sequence).

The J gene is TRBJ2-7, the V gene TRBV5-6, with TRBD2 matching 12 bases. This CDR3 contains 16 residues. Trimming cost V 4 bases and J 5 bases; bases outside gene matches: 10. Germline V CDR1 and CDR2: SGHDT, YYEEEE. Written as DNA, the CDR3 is TGTGCCAGCAGCCCTGCCCTGACTAGCGGGAGTCACGAGCAGTACTTC. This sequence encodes CASSPALTSGSHEQYF.

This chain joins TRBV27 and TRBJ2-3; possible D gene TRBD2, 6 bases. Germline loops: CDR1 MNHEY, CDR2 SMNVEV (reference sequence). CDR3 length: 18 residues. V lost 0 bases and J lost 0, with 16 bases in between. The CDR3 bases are TGTGCCAGCAGTTTATCCGTCGGGGTCGGGGGAAGCACAGATACGCAGTATTTT. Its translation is CASSLSVGVGGSTDTQYF.

The CDR3 region has the DNA TGTGCCAGCAGCCCGACAGGGTCCCACGAGCAGTACTTC. It yields the protein CASSPTGSHEQYF. V usage is TRBV14 and J usage is TRBJ2-7; 7 bases fit TRBD1. CDR1 is SGHDN, CDR2 FVKESK, per germline. With 4 bases clipped from V and 5 bases from J, the junction kept 5 bases outside the gene matches. This CDR3 comprises 13 residues.

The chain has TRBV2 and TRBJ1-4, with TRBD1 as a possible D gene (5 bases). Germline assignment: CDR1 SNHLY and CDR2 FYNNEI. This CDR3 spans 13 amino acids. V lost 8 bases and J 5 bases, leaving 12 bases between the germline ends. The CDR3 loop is CASSRDGNEKLFF. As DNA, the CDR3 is TGTGCCAGCTCGAGGGACGGGAATGAAAAACTGTTTTTT.

The CDR3 DNA follows: TGCGCCAGCGGATATACAGCACTTAATGAAAAACTGTTTTTT. It codes for CASGYTALNEKLFF. The chain uses TRBV5-1 and TRBJ1-4; D ambiguous. The germline V gene encodes CDR1 SGHRS and CDR2 YFSETQ. Trimming removed 7 bases at V and 4 bases at J, with 14 bases between. The CDR3 has 14 residues.

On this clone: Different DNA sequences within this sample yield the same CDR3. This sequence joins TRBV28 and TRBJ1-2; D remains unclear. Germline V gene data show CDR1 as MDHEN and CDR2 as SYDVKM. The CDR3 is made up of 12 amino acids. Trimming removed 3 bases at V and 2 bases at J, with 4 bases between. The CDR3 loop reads CASSLANYGYTF. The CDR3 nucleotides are TGTGCCAGCAGTTTGGCCAACTATGGCTACACCTTC.

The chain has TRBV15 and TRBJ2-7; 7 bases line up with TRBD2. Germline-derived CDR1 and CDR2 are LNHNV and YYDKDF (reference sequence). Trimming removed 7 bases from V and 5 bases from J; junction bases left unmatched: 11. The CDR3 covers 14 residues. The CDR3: CATKRRENLHEQYF. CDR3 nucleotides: TGTGCCACCAAACGGCGGGAGAATCTCCACGAGCAGTACTTC.

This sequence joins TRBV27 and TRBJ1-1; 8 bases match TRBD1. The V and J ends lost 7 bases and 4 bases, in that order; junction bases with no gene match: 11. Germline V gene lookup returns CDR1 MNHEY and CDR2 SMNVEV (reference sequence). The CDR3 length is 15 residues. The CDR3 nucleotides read TGTGCCAGCAACCGGGTGGCAGGGGGCCGCACTGAAGCTTTCTTT. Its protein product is CASNRVAGGRTEAFF.

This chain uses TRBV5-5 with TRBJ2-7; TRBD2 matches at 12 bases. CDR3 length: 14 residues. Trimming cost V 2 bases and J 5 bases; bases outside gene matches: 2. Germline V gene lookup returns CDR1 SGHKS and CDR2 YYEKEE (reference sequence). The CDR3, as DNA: TGTGCCAGCAGCTTAAGACTAGCGGGAGACGAGCAGTACTTC. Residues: CASSLRLAGDEQYF.

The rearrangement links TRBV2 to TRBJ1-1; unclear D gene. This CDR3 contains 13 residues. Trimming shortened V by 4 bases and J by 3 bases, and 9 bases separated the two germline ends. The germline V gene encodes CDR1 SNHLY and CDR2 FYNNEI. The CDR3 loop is CASSVEGYTEAFF. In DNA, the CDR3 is TGTGCCAGCAGTGTCGAAGGCTACACTGAAGCTTTCTTT.

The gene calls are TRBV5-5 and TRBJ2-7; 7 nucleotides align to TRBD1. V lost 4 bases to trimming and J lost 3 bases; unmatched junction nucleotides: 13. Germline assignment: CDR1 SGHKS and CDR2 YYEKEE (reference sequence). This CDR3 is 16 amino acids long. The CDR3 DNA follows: TGTGCCAGCAGCCCTTCAGGGGGACAGAAACGCTACGAGCAGTACTTC. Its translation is CASSPSGGQKRYEQYF. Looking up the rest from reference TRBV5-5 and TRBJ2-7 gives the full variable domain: DAGVTQSPTHLIKTRGQQVTLRCSPISGHKSVSWYQQVLGQGPQFIFQYYEKEERGRGNFPDRFSARQFPNYSSELNVNALLLGDSALYLCASSPSGGQKRYEQYFGPGTRLTVT.

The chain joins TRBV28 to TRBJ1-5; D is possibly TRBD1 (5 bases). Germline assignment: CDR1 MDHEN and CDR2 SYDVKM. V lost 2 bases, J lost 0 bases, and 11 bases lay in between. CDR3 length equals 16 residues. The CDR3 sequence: CASSLPGAYSNQPQHF. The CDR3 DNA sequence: TGTGCCAGCAGTTTACCCGGGGCGTATAGCAATCAGCCCCAGCATTTT.